Sequencing of this T cell receptor (beta chain) was carried out in a study of naive and memory T cell subsets. CDR3 length: 14 amino acids. Per germline, CDR1 SNHLY and CDR2 FYNNEI. Trimming left V 5 bases short and J 6 bases short, with 14 bases between. The beta constant-region primer was an equimolar mix of two oligonucleotides covering TRBC1 and TRBC2. Each CDR3 protein is one row after TCRdb ran MiXCR on the UMI-ligation and nested PCR reads. This sample has some 83,000 distinct CDR3 sequences, with 13% found just once. In this sample, this clonotype turned up a few times. The chain joins TRBV2 to TRBJ1-5; D is undetermined. Sequenced material: central memory CD4+ T cells from blood. The sequence was collected from a human donor in good health. In nucleotides, the CDR3 is TGTGCCAGCAGTCTCGGGAACGCCGTTCAGCCCCAGCATTTT. This codes for CASSLGNAVQPQHF.